This TCR beta chain was sequenced during a study of CD8 T cells in ankylosing spondylitis. Findings and limits, study-wide: Reportedly, disease-linked clones are significantly enriched in ankylosing spondylitis patients' matched synovial fluid. A TCR beta motif of roughly eight highly homologous variants appeared characteristic of ankylosing spondylitis blood. Peripheral blood samples showed relatively rare disease-linked clones, and these clones were CD8+. In the blood and synovial fluid of reactive arthritis, some motif variants had been previously reported.

The CDR3 is 13 residues long. CDR1 and CDR2 from the germline V gene are LGHDT and YNNKEL (reference sequence). V was pared by 0 bases and J by 4 bases, with 6 bases between. Concerning this clonotype: Its antigen is unknown.

Libraries for TCR beta were made by quantitative 5'-RACE with molecular barcodes. TCRdb ran MiXCR on the 5' RACE reads and lists one entry per CDR3 protein. The sample contains 390,000 or so distinct CDR3 sequences, around 20% of which appear only once. The sequencing input was blood, either unsorted or a sorted T cell fraction (not recorded which). The receptor was derived from a male donor with ankylosing spondylitis. J is TRBJ1-1 and V is TRBV3-1; no definite D call. The CDR3 sequence: CASSQDAPTEAFF. CDR3 bases: TGTGCCAGCAGCCAAGATGCCCCCACTGAAGCTTTCTTT.